What follows are 13 T cell receptor beta chains derived from one specimen sequenced in a study of OX40 agonist ivuxolimab in advanced cancers. Sequencing was performed with immunoSEQ multiplex PCR; in TCRdb, only in-frame clones are kept and a portion is missing. This sample has 75,000 to 90,000 clones; around nine tenths occur once, and the top ten carry about 1.5%. Sequenced material: CD4+ or CD8+ T cells sorted from blood, taken in a trial of the OX40 agonist ivuxolimab. All receptors derive from an adult with an advanced solid tumor such as melanoma, head and neck, liver or kidney cancer.

The chain employs TRBV4-2 and TRBJ2-5, with 16 bases fitting TRBD2. The CDR3 totals 18 residues. V lost 3 bases, J lost 5 bases, and 9 bases stayed unmatched. CDR1 LGHNA and CDR2 YNFKEQ come from the germline V gene. CDR3: CASSQGAGLAGGPETQYF. The CDR3 nucleotides read TGTGCCAGCAGCCAGGGCGCGGGACTAGCGGGGGGGCCGGAGACCCAGTACTTC.

J is TRBJ2-5 and V is TRBV4-3; D gene unclear. Germline CDR1 is LGHNA and CDR2 is YSLEER. V shed 1 base and J shed 5 bases, with 14 bases lying between them. The CDR3 spans 15 residues. The CDR3 loop is CASSQGANSLETQYF. In DNA form, the CDR3 reads TGCGCCAGCAGCCAAGGCGCAAATAGCCTCGAGACCCAGTACTTC.

The rearrangement uses TRBV5-1 and TRBJ2-5; D gene unclear. CDR3 length equals 18 residues. Trimming cost V 5 bases and J 1 base, with 24 bases left between them. The V gene's germline CDR1 is SGHRS and CDR2 YFSETQ. The CDR3 sequence: CASRKLPGKTRTQETQYF. In DNA, the CDR3 is TGCGCCAGCAGAAAATTACCGGGCAAAACGCGGACCCAAGAGACCCAGTACTTC.

J is TRBJ1-6 and V is TRBV5-6, with a tentative D call TRBD1 (5 bases). The CDR3 spans 16 residues. Germline CDR1 SGHDT, CDR2 YYEEEE. V was shortened by 4 bases and J by 7 bases, with 18 bases between the two germline ends. CDR3 nucleotides: TGTGCCAGCAGCCATGGCAGGGCTGTACGGAATTCACCCCTCCACTTT. It yields the protein CASSHGRAVRNSPLHF.

The chain combines TRBV28 with TRBJ2-2; 10 nucleotides line up with TRBD1. Germline values: CDR1 MDHEN, CDR2 SYDVKM. The junction had 7 bases not matched to a gene; V was cut back by 4 bases and J by 8 bases. CDR3 length: 15 amino acids. DNA for the CDR3: TGTGCCAGCAGTTCCCCGGGACAGGGGACGGGGGAGCTGTTTTTT. It translates to CASSSPGQGTGELFF. Filled out from reference TRBV28 and TRBJ2-2, the complete variable domain reads DVKVTQSSRYLVKRTGEKVFLECVQDMDHENMFWYRQDPGLGLRLIYFSYDVKMKEKGDIPEGYSVSREKKERFSLILESASTNQTSMYLCASSSPGQGTGELFFGEGSRLTVL.

The chain couples TRBV6-4 to TRBJ2-7; D may be TRBD1 (6 bases). Germline V gene data show CDR1 as MRHNA and CDR2 as SNTAGT. V shed 6 bases and J shed 1 base, with 13 bases lying between them. The CDR3 sequence is 14 residues long. CDR3 residues: CASSPEQGSYEQYF. CDR3 DNA sequence: TGTGCCAGCAGCCCCGAACAGGGTTCCTACGAGCAGTACTTC.

The rearrangement links TRBV10-3 to TRBJ1-4; D unresolved. The CDR3 contains 13 residues. Germline-derived CDR1 and CDR2 are ENHRY and SYGVKD. Deletions cut 3 bases from V and 5 bases from J, with 7 bases between. In nucleotides, the CDR3 is TGTGCCATCAGTGACAGATTAAATGAAAAACTGTTTTTT. Translated, it gives CAISDRLNEKLFF.

The table lists this clone with a count of one. V is TRBV2 and J is TRBJ2-5; 7 bases fit TRBD1. Germline CDR1 SNHLY, CDR2 FYNNEI. V lost 6 bases, J lost 14 bases, and 9 bases stayed unmatched. CDR3 length: 11 residues. The CDR3 protein is CASRRAGTDYF. DNA of the CDR3: TGTGCCAGCAGGAGGGCCGGGACAGATTACTTC.

This chain joins TRBV6-6 and TRBJ1-2, with D maybe TRBD1 (5 bases). CDR1 and CDR2 from the germline V gene are MNHNY and SVGAGI (reference sequence). Trimming took off 5 bases at V and 7 bases at J, with 20 bases between the two ends. CDR3 length equals 15 residues. Here the CDR3 DNA reads TGTGCCAGCAGTCCGTGGGACGGGATTAGTGTTGGCTACACCTTC. It specifies CASSPWDGISVGYTF.

The rearrangement links TRBV6-5 to TRBJ2-7; D is undetermined. V was shortened by 7 bases and J by 2 bases, with 6 bases between the two germline ends. Germline loops: CDR1 MNHEY, CDR2 SVGAGI. The CDR3 runs to 11 residues. This chain's CDR3 is CASTFTYEQYF. CDR3 DNA sequence: TGTGCCAGCACCTTCACCTACGAGCAGTACTTC.

This chain uses TRBV6-6 with TRBJ2-7, with unresolved D. The V end lost 10 bases, the J end lost 0 bases, and 13 bases lay between the germline ends. Germline-derived CDR1 and CDR2 are MNHNY and SVGAGI (reference sequence). This CDR3 is built from 13 residues. The CDR3 bases are TGTGCCACCCGGGCTACCAGCTCCTACGAGCAGTACTTC. Its translation: CATRATSSYEQYF.

V is TRBV18 and J is TRBJ1-2; D unclear. Trimming took 2 bases from V and 6 from J, leaving 7 bases between them. Germline V lookup: CDR1 KGHSH, CDR2 LQKENI. CDR3 size: 12 residues. CDR3 sequence (DNA): TGTGCCAGCTCACCATCCCCTAATGGCTACACCTTC. Its translation: CASSPSPNGYTF.

This chain connects TRBV7-3 to TRBJ1-4; D gene uncertain. V lost 8 bases and J lost 7, with 14 bases in between. The CDR3 length is 13 residues. Germline V gene sequence: CDR1 SGHTA, CDR2 FQGTGA. CDR3 nucleotides: TGTGCCAGCGCCTGGCGGGGTGGTGAAAAACTGTTTTTT. It specifies CASAWRGGEKLFF.